Detailed here is one T cell receptor (beta chain). Its antigen is as yet unknown. This sample is part of a study of cytomegalovirus exposure and HLA in healthy donors. 60 Vbeta and 13 Jbeta primers were used in PCR. The table came from immunoSEQ multiplex PCR; TCRdb's copy has only in-frame clones and leaves some out. The sample lists approximately 120,000 clones; roughly 76% were seen once. This cohort consisted of healthy bone marrow donors. Study outcomes and limitations: According to the study, roughly 180 TCR beta chains were cytomegalovirus-associated. Productive rates of about 87% or about 30% were seen for most TCR beta V segments in an earlier analysis. Later analysis associated a missense DCLRE1C variant with TCR beta V- and J-gene trimming.

Germline trimming cut 6 bases from V and 4 bases from J; bases unmatched to any gene: 6. CDR1 and CDR2 from the germline V gene are MNHNY and SVGAGI (reference sequence). This CDR3 region has 14 residues. The TCR was taken from a woman aged 45 to 65 in good health and CMV-seropositive. The sample taken for sequencing was PBMCs. The chain uses TRBV6-6 and TRBJ2-7; TRBD2 matches 10 bases. Here the CDR3 DNA reads TGTGCCAGCAGGGCTAGCGGGGGAGGGTACGAGCAGTACTTC. Protein: CASRASGGGYEQYF.